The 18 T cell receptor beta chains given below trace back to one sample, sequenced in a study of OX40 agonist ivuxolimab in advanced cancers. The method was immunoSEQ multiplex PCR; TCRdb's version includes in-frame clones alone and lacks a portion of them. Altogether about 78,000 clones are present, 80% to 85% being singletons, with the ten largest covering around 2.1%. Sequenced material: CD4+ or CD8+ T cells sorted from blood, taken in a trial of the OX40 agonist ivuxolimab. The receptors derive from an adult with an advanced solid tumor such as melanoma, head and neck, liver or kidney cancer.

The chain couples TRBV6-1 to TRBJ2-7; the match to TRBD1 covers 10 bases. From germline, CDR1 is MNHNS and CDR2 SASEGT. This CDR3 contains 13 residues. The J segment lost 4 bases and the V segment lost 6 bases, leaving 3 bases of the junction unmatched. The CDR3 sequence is CASRGQGLYEQYF. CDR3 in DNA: TGTGCCAGCAGGGGACAGGGGTTATACGAGCAGTACTTC.

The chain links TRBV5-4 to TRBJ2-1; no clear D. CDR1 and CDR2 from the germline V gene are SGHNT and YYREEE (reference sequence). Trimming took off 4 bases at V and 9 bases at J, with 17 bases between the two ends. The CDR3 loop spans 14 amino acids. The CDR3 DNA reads TGTGCCAGCAGCCCCGAGCTTGTTCAGAGTGAGCAGTTCTTC. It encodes CASSPELVQSEQFF.

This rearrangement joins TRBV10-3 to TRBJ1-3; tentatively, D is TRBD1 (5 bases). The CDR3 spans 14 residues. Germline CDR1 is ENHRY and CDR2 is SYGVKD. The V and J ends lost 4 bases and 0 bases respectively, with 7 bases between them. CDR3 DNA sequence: TGTGCCATCAGTGGGACACTCTCTGGAAACACCATATATTTT. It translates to CAISGTLSGNTIYF.

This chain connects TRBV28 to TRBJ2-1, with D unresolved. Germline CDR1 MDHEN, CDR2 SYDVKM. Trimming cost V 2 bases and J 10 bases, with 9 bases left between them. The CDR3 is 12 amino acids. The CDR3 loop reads CASSLNPSEQFF. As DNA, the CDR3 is TGTGCCAGCAGTTTAAACCCTTCGGAGCAGTTCTTC.

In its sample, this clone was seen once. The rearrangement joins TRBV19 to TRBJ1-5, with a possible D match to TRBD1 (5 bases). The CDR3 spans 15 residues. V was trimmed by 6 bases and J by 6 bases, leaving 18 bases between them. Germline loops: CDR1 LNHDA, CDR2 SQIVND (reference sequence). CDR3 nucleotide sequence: TGTGCCAGTAGCCAAACAGGAGAAGGTAGTCAGCCCCAGCATTTT. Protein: CASSQTGEGSQPQHF.

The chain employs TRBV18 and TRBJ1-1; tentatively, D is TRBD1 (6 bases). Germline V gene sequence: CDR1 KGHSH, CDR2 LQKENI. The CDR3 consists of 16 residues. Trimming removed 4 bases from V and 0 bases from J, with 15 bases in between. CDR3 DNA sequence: TGTGCCAGCTCACGGGCAGGGGAACGCATGAACACTGAAGCTTTCTTT. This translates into CASSRAGERMNTEAFF.

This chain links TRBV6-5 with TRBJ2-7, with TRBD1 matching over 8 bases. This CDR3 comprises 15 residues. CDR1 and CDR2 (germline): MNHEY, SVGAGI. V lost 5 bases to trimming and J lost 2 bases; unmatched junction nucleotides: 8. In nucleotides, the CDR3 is TGTGCCAGCAGTCGACAAGGACAGGGTCCCTACGAGCAGTACTTC. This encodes CASSRQGQGPYEQYF.

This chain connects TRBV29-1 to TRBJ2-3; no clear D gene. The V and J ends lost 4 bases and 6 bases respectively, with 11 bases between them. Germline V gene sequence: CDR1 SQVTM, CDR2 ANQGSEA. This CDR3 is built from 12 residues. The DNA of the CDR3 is TGCAGCGTTGTCTCCACACTGGATACGCAGTATTTT. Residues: CSVVSTLDTQYF.

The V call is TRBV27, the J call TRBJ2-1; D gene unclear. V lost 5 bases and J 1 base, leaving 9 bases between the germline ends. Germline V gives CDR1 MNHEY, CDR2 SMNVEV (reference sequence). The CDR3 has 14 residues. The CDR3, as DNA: TGTGCCAGCAGTCCGGATAGGTCCTACAATGAGCAGTTCTTC. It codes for CASSPDRSYNEQFF.

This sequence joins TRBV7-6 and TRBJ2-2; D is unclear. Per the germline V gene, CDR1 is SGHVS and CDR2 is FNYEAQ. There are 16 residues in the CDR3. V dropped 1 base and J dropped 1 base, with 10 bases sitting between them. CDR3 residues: CASSLDGRLNTGELFF. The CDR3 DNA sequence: TGTGCCAGCAGCTTAGACGGCAGACTGAACACCGGGGAGCTGTTTTTT.

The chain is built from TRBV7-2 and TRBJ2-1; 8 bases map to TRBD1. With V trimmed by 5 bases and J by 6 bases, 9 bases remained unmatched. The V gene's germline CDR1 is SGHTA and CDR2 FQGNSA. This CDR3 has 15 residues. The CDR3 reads CASSPPGTGRNEQFF. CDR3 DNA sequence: TGTGCCAGCAGCCCGCCCGGGACAGGACGCAATGAGCAGTTCTTC.

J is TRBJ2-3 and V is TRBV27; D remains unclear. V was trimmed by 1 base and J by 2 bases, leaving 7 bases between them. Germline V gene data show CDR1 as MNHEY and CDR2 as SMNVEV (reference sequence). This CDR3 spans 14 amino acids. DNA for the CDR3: TGTGCCAGCAGTTTATATACTGCCACAGATACGCAGTATTTT. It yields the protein CASSLYTATDTQYF.

The CDR3 nucleotides read TGTGCCAGCGGCCGGGGCAGGAGGTCCTATGGCTACACCTTC. Its translation is CASGRGRRSYGYTF. This chain uses TRBV27 with TRBJ1-2; perhaps TRBD1 as D (5 bases). The CDR3 is made up of 14 amino acids. Looked up from germline, CDR1 is MNHEY and CDR2 is SMNVEV (reference sequence). V shed 8 bases and J shed 4 bases, with 17 bases lying between them.

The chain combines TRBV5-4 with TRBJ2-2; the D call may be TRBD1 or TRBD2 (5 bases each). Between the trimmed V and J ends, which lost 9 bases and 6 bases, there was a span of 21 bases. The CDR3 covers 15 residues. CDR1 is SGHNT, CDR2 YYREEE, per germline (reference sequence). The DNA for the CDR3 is TGTGCCATCCCCCTCCCCGGGGCGAAGGCCGGGGAGCTGTTTTTT. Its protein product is CAIPLPGAKAGELFF.

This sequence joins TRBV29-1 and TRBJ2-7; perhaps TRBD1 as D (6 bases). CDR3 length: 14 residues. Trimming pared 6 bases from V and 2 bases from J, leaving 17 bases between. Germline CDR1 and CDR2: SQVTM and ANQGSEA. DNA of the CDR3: TGCAGCGTGAGGGGGACACGGGGAGCCTACGAGCAGTACTTC. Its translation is CSVRGTRGAYEQYF.

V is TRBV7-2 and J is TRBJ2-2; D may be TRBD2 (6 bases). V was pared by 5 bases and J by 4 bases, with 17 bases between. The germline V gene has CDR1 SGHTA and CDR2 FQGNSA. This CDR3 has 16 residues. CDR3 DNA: TGTGCCAGCAGCCGACTAGTACCCCAGAGCACCGGGGAGCTGTTTTTT. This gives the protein CASSRLVPQSTGELFF.

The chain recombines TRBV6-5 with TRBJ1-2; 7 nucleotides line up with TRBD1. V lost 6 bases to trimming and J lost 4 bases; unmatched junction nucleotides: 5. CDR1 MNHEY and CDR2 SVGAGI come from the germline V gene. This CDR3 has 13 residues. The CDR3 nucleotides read TGTGCCAGCAGCCTCGGACAGGCCTATGGCTACACCTTC. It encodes CASSLGQAYGYTF.

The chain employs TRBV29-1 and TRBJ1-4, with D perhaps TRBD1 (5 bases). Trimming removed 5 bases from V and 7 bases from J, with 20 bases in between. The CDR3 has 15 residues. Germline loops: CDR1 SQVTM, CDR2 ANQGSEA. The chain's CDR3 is CSVQTLQGAGEKLFF. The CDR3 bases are TGCAGCGTTCAAACCCTGCAGGGTGCTGGTGAAAAACTGTTTTTT. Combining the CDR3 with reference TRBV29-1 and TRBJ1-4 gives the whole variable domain SAVISQKPSRDICQRGTSLTIQCQVDSQVTMMFWYRQQPGQSLTLIATANQGSEATYESGFVIDKFPISRPNLTFSTLTVSNMSPEDSSIYLCSVQTLQGAGEKLFFGSGTQLSVL.